This TCR beta chain originates from a study of graft-versus-host responses after intestinal transplantation (dated by TCRdb to the early 2020s). Regarding the research as a whole: The transplants that recipients got were multivisceral, liver-intestinal, or isolated intestinal. Rather than going through the commercial service, samples from three later patients were sequenced in-house on an Illumina MiSeq and processed with MiXCR. Graft-versus-host and host-versus-graft alloreactive T cell clones were tracked in the graft, circulation and bone marrow after intestinal transplantation using bulk TCR-beta CDR3 sequencing. Donor T cell macrochimerism was defined as a peak of at least 4% donor T cells among recipient peripheral blood mononuclear cells. To identify alloreactive clones, pre-transplant mixed lymphocyte reaction products were sequenced and compared with unstimulated pre-transplant donor and recipient T cells. Anti-thymocyte globulin induction was given to all recipients, followed by maintenance tacrolimus and steroids for approximately three years. Of the roughly 24 intestinal transplant recipients enrolled in the cohort, one of whom was a retransplant, 3 patients without pretransplant specimens were excluded.

The library was built by means of the immunoSEQ multiplex PCR assay. For most patients, genomic DNA was isolated with the Qiagen DNeasy Blood and Tissue Kit and shipped frozen to Adaptive Biotechnologies for TCR sequencing. Adaptive Biotechnologies carried out high-throughput TCR-beta CDR3 sequencing of genomic DNA for most patients. The original methods were these. TCR sequencing data were retrieved from Adaptive's ImmunoSEQ software for 15 to 20 patients, whereas a few other patients were processed with MiXCR and VDJtools. To correct CD4 versus CD8 sorting errors, any sequence found in both subsets at a frequency ratio below 5:1 was removed. CDR3 nucleotide sequences shared by donor and recipient were removed because the origin of these sequences could not be assigned. Alloreactive clones required at least 2-fold expansion over unstimulated cells and minimum CFSE-low frequency of 0.002% (template counts) or 0.001% (read counts). Clones were considered mappable if detected in sequenced pre-transplant spleen, lymph node, or MLR CFSE-low populations of the donor or recipient. Cumulative frequency of alloreactive clones was calculated as a percentage of all sequences weighted by copy number. TCRdb re-hosts the immuneACCESS table, in-frame sequences only. Its copies lack some clones; in the studies checked, an unresolved V gene accounts for under half of them, and the cause for the rest is not known. The V and J calls and clone size come from that table; D and trimming were worked out from the DNA. The sample table lists approximately 90,000 clones, 88% of them with a count of one. The ten largest make up around 0.3% of the sample.

The time point tag for this specimen amounts to: cells obtained before transplantation from donor or recipient. CD3+CD4+ and CD3+CD8+ populations were FACS-sorted from unstimulated pre-transplant donor and recipient cells taken from spleen or lymph nodes. Overall study results and their limits: The relatively low number and heterogeneity of intestinal transplant patients limited the conclusions. Early after transplant, peak levels of circulating GvH clones were found to be associated with declines in HvG clones. In patients with donor T cell macrochimerism, the allografts had high GvH to HvG T cell clonal ratios. GvH clones turned up in recipient bone marrow, with some appearing earlier in ileal mucosa or blood, a pattern consistent with an intestinal mucosal origin.

As regards this clone: Its antigen is unknown. Per-base quality was not reported, and no clone a single base away is much larger than it.

The sequencing used unstimulated CD4+ T cells sorted from spleen or lymph node cells, collected before transplant. The TCR originated in a human donor who was the organ donor for an intestinal transplant.

In nucleotides, the sequence is TGCGCCAGCAGCCAAGAAGCTAGCGGGAGAGGAGATACGCAGTATTTT. Translated, this gives CASSQEASGRGDTQYF. The rearrangement combines TRBV4-3 with TRBJ2-3; 10 bases in the middle match TRBD2. Clipping removes 0 bases from V and 5 bases from J, with 5 as the unmatched junction base count. Taken from cysteine to phenylalanine, the CDR3 has 16 residues. The CDR3 DNA has 48 bases and is translated from base 1. The CDR1 and CDR2 encoded by the germline V gene are LGHNA and YSLEER.